These 20 T cell receptor beta chains originate from one sample sequenced in a study of cytomegalovirus exposure and HLA in healthy donors. 60 Vbeta and 13 Jbeta primers were used in PCR. Data came from immunoSEQ multiplex PCR; TCRdb stores just in-frame clones and leaves some out. The sample includes 100,000 to 150,000 clones, about two thirds of them seen just once. Sequencing was done on a sample of PBMCs. The receptors originated from a man under 40 in good health and CMV-seronegative.

This clone was observed a few times. This same CDR3 is encoded by further DNA sequences in the sample. V gene TRBV7-8 combines with J gene TRBJ2-7, with D tentatively TRBD1 (6 bases). V was shortened by 7 bases and J by 2 bases, with 12 bases between the two germline ends. The germline CDR1 and CDR2 sequences are SGHVS and FQNEAQ. This CDR3 contains 13 residues. CDR3 coding DNA: TGTGCCAGCAAGCAGGGGCCGGCCTACGAGCAGTACTTC. It translates to CASKQGPAYEQYF.

A remark on this clone: An end of the junction differs from the germline gene, which may be a read error. V usage is TRBV7-3 and J usage is TRBJ2-1, with 7 nucleotides matching TRBD2. Per the germline V gene, CDR1 is SGHTA and CDR2 is FQGTGA. The CDR3 contains 16 residues. CDR3 sequence: CASSITGGTLNNEQFF. The CDR3 DNA sequence: TGTGCCAGCAGCATAACCGGGGGGACCCTTAACAATGAGCAGTTCTTC.

V is TRBV5-1 and J is TRBJ2-3, with TRBD2 as a possible D gene (6 bases). The germline V gene encodes CDR1 SGHRS and CDR2 YFSETQ. The CDR3 totals 17 residues. V shed 2 bases and J shed 0 bases, with 16 bases lying between them. The CDR3 DNA is TGCGCCAGCAGCTTTGGGGGAGTTGGGGGGAGCACAGATACGCAGTATTTT. Protein product: CASSFGGVGGSTDTQYF.

In its sample, this clone was seen a few times. A far larger clone is a single base away, which makes a read error likely. The chain couples TRBV7-9 to TRBJ1-3; possible D gene TRBD1, 5 bases. This CDR3 region has 15 residues. Germline CDR1 and CDR2: SEHNR and FQNEAQ (reference sequence). The CDR3 region is CSSSPNPGGGNTIYF. The CDR3 coding sequence is TGTTCCAGCAGCCCCAACCCCGGGGGGGGAAACACCATATATTTT.

This rearrangement joins TRBV2 to TRBJ1-2; tentatively, D is TRBD1 (6 bases). The CDR3 consists of 13 residues. Per the germline V gene, CDR1 is SNHLY and CDR2 is FYNNEI. Trimming pared 6 bases from V and 3 bases from J, leaving 11 bases between. CDR3 protein: CASSADRYYGYTF. The CDR3 nucleotides read TGTGCCAGCAGCGCGGACAGATACTATGGCTACACCTTC.

This chain uses TRBV7-6 with TRBJ2-1; 11 bases are shared with TRBD2. V lost 5 bases to trimming and J lost 5 bases; unmatched junction nucleotides: 8. CDR3 length: 16 amino acids. Germline CDR1 is SGHVS and CDR2 is FNYEAQ. In DNA form, the CDR3 reads TGTGCCAGCAGCGCCGGGACTAGCGGACCTAACAATGAGCAGTTCTTC. Protein product: CASSAGTSGPNNEQFF.

This clone was observed a few times. The V and J genes are TRBV4-3 and TRBJ2-1, with 7 nucleotides matching TRBD1. Unmatched junction bases numbered 10, after V lost 0 bases and J lost 8 bases. The CDR3 spans 16 residues. Germline V gene data show CDR1 as LGHNA and CDR2 as YSLEER. As DNA, the CDR3 is TGCGCCAGCAGCCAAGACCCTTCGGACAGGTTCCATGAGCAGTTCTTC. This gives the protein CASSQDPSDRFHEQFF.

The rearrangement uses TRBV19 and TRBJ1-5; D possibly corresponds to TRBD1 (5 bases). This CDR3 contains 16 residues. The V end lost 3 bases, the J end lost 5 bases, and 17 bases lay between the germline ends. In germline, CDR1 is LNHDA, CDR2 SQIVND (reference sequence). CDR3 protein: CASSIRAPWGDQPQHF. The CDR3 nucleotides are TGTGCCAGTAGTATCAGGGCTCCATGGGGTGATCAGCCCCAGCATTTT.

This clone has just a few counts. The chain has TRBV28 and TRBJ2-2; D unclear. The V and J ends lost 1 base and 6 bases respectively, with 3 bases between them. Per germline, CDR1 MDHEN and CDR2 SYDVKM. This CDR3 spans 12 amino acids. The chain's CDR3 is CASSLSSGELFF. For the CDR3, the DNA is TGTGCCAGCAGTTTATCTTCCGGGGAGCTGTTTTTT.

This chain links TRBV18 with TRBJ2-2, with no clear D. CDR1 and CDR2 from the germline V gene are KGHSH and LQKENI. The CDR3 consists of 13 residues. V lost 3 bases, J lost 5 bases, and 7 bases lay in between. CDR3: CASSPPVTGELFF. The CDR3 nucleotides read TGTGCCAGCTCACCGCCGGTTACCGGGGAGCTGTTTTTT.

The chain employs TRBV7-9 and TRBJ1-4, with 7 positions matching TRBD1. Germline V gene lookup returns CDR1 SEHNR and CDR2 FQNEAQ (reference sequence). CDR3 length: 13 residues. V gave up 7 bases and J gave up 6 bases; unmatched junction bases: 5. The CDR3 DNA is TGTGCCAGCACCGACAGGGCAGATGAAAAACTGTTTTTT. Translated: CASTDRADEKLFF.

The chain joins TRBV10-1 to TRBJ2-1; 7 bases are shared with TRBD2. The CDR3 covers 16 residues. Germline V gene sequence: CDR1 WNHNN, CDR2 SYGVQD (reference sequence). V trimming: 0 bases; J trimming: 6 bases; junction bases outside the gene matches: 8. The DNA for the CDR3 is TGCGCCAGCAGTGAGTCGGCGGGAGTACGATTCAATGAGCAGTTCTTC. It encodes CASSESAGVRFNEQFF.

The rearrangement joins TRBV13 to TRBJ2-2; the D is unclear. Trimming shortened V by 5 bases and J by 6 bases, and 10 bases separated the two germline ends. The V gene's germline CDR1 is PRHDT and CDR2 FYEKMQ (reference sequence). CDR3 length: 13 amino acids. CDR3 bases: TGTGCCAGCAGCGTCTTCCGGTCCGGGGAGCTGTTTTTT. Translation: CASSVFRSGELFF.

The chain employs TRBV5-1 and TRBJ2-7; TRBD1 matches at 8 bases. There are 15 residues in the CDR3. The J segment lost 3 bases and the V segment lost 4 bases, leaving 9 bases of the junction unmatched. Germline V gene data show CDR1 as SGHRS and CDR2 as YFSETQ. The chain's CDR3 is CASSRGQGGNYEQYF. CDR3 DNA sequence: TGCGCCAGCAGCCGAGGACAGGGAGGCAACTACGAGCAGTACTTC.

V usage is TRBV5-1 and J usage is TRBJ1-1; TRBD1 is a possible D gene (5 bases). Germline CDR1 and CDR2: SGHRS and YFSETQ. The V end was cut by 0 bases, the J end by 5 bases, with 14 bases between. The CDR3 length is 15 residues. The CDR3: CASSLGSSGATEAFF. The CDR3 nucleotides are TGCGCCAGCAGCTTGGGTTCCTCTGGGGCTACTGAAGCTTTCTTT.

This clone has a handful of counts. The gene calls are TRBV28 and TRBJ1-2; 11 bases fit TRBD1. Trimming cost V 6 bases and J 0 bases; bases outside gene matches: 9. Germline V gene data show CDR1 as MDHEN and CDR2 as SYDVKM. The CDR3 is made up of 17 amino acids. The CDR3, as DNA: TGTGCCAGCAGCCCGGGGACAGGGGGGCTTCCTAACTATGGCTACACCTTC. It encodes CASSPGTGGLPNYGYTF.

This clone was counted only a few times. The chain uses TRBV19 and TRBJ2-7; weak D call: TRBD2 (5 bases). There are 16 residues in the CDR3. CDR1 and CDR2 (germline): LNHDA, SQIVND (reference sequence). The germline V and J ends were trimmed by 4 bases and 1 base, with 17 bases remaining between them. DNA of the CDR3: TGTGCCAGTAGTAACGTTCAAAGACGGACTTCCTACGAGCAGTACTTC. It translates to CASSNVQRRTSYEQYF.

The J gene is TRBJ2-5, the V gene TRBV4-3, with 12 bases matching TRBD1. The CDR3 consists of 16 residues. CDR1 LGHNA and CDR2 YSLEER come from the germline V gene. Losses at the gene ends were 2 bases for V and 5 bases for J; bases not matched to a gene: 6. CDR3 loop: CASSQTGTGGLETQYF. In nucleotides, the CDR3 is TGCGCCAGCAGCCAAACGGGGACAGGGGGCTTGGAGACCCAGTACTTC.

The chain employs TRBV11-2 and TRBJ1-6; 7 bases fit TRBD1. V shed 3 bases and J 0 bases; nucleotides not matched to a gene: 5. The CDR3 extends over 17 amino acids. Per germline, CDR1 SGHAT and CDR2 FQNNGV. The CDR3 DNA reads as TGTGCCAGCAGCTTGGGACAGTCCTACTCCTATAATTCACCCCTCCACTTT. This sequence encodes CASSLGQSYSYNSPLHF.

The V and J genes are TRBV10-2 and TRBJ2-5; 7 bases map to TRBD1. Germline trimming cut 3 bases from V and 0 bases from J; bases unmatched to any gene: 4. Germline values: CDR1 WSHSY, CDR2 SAAADI. The length of the CDR3 is 15 residues. The CDR3 DNA reads TGCGCCAGCAGTGATCCAGGGGGAAACCAAGAGACCCAGTACTTC. Translated, it gives CASSDPGGNQETQYF.